The TCR beta chain under discussion was sequenced for a study of shared T cell receptors in the human thymus. Libraries were prepared by immunoSEQ multiplex PCR; TCRdb keeps only in-frame clonotypes and omits some of them. The table has hundreds of thousands of clones, roughly 90% seen once. The V end lost 4 bases, the J end lost 2 bases, and 13 bases lay between the germline ends. Germline CDR1 and CDR2: SGHDT and YYEEEE. This CDR3 has 14 amino acids. This clone was counted a few times. The data also belong to a second study, concerning human thymus T cells. Turning to that study: Healthy Finnish infants undergoing corrective surgery for congenital heart defects were the donors. From resections taken during corrective heart surgery, the thymus tissue was obtained. Use of V and J genes seemed skewed within the thymic and blood repertoires. Thymic repertoires of unrelated individuals were reported in related research to overlap highly.

The rearrangement joins TRBV5-6 to TRBJ2-7, with D perhaps TRBD2 (6 bases). The material sequenced was thymocytes. This receptor was identified in a boy under two years old with a congenital heart defect. The CDR3 region has the DNA TGTGCCAGCAGCCGATGGGGGGTCCCCTACGAGCAGTACTTC. Translating gives CASSRWGVPYEQYF.